This passage covers 22 T cell receptor beta chains from one sample sequenced in a study of T cell responses to AZD1222 COVID-19 vaccine. TCRdb keeps only in-frame clones here, not all; method: immunoSEQ multiplex PCR. The sample carries some 120,000 clones, about 85% recorded once. This sample comprised peripheral blood, obtained on day 0 of AZD1222 vaccination. The receptors here all came from an adult in good health.

This clone has a handful of counts. The chain uses TRBV2 and TRBJ2-7; D is undetermined. The germline CDR1 and CDR2 sequences are SNHLY and FYNNEI. The CDR3 consists of 13 residues. Trimming stripped 5 bases from V and 2 bases from J, with 10 bases between. The CDR3 sequence: CASSMLRAYEQYF. The CDR3 nucleotides are TGTGCCAGCAGTATGCTACGAGCCTACGAGCAGTACTTC.

The chain combines TRBV9 with TRBJ1-2; D is possibly TRBD1 (6 bases). The germline V gene encodes CDR1 SGDLS and CDR2 YYNGEE. With 4 bases removed from V and 4 bases from J, the gap between germline ends came to 14 bases. The CDR3 is 14 amino acids. The CDR3 region is CASSSQGQSYGYTF. Here the CDR3 DNA reads TGTGCCAGCAGCAGCCAAGGACAGAGCTATGGCTACACCTTC. The whole variable domain, filled in from reference TRBV9 and TRBJ1-2, reads DSGVTQTPKHLITATGQRVTLRCSPRSGDLSVYWYQQSLDQGLQFLIQYYNGEERAKGNILERFSAQQFPDLHSELNLSSLELGDSALYFCASSSQGQSYGYTFGSGTRLTVV.

CDR3 DNA: TGCGCCAGCAGCTTGGATCCCAGGGGTACCTATGGCTACACCTTC. This encodes CASSLDPRGTYGYTF. The chain has TRBV5-1 and TRBJ1-2; a possible D gene is TRBD1 (6 bases). CDR3 length: 15 amino acids. Germline CDR1 and CDR2: SGHRS and YFSETQ. Trimming removed 0 bases at V and 4 bases at J, with 13 bases between.

This chain links TRBV7-8 with TRBJ2-7; no clear D gene. Trimming shortened V by 3 bases and J by 0 bases, and 18 bases separated the two germline ends. This CDR3 has 17 amino acids. CDR1 and CDR2 from the germline V gene are SGHVS and FQNEAQ. The CDR3 nucleotides are TGTGCCAGCAGCTTTTACATAGGAATACCTAGCTCCTACGAGCAGTACTTC. The encoded protein is CASSFYIGIPSSYEQYF. Supplemented by reference TRBV7-8 and TRBJ2-7, the full variable domain reads GAGVSQSPRYKVAKRGQDVALRCDPISGHVSLFWYQQALGQGPEFLTYFQNEAQLDKSGLPSDRFFAERPEGSVSTLKIQRTQQEDSAVYLCASSFYIGIPSSYEQYFGPGTRLTVT.

The chain has TRBV5-4 and TRBJ1-2; D not resolved. This CDR3 is 15 amino acids long. CDR1 SGHNT and CDR2 YYREEE come from the germline V gene (reference sequence). V was pared by 0 bases and J by 4 bases, with 13 bases between. For the CDR3, the DNA is TGTGCCAGCAGCTTGGTCGGGGAGGCGGCCTATGGCTACACCTTC. Its translation: CASSLVGEAAYGYTF.

CDR3 protein: CASSLAGAGLRTEAFF. CDR3 DNA sequence: TGTGCCAGCAGCTTAGCGGGAGCGGGACTTAGGACTGAAGCTTTCTTT. The chain has TRBV7-9 and TRBJ1-1, with D possibly matching TRBD1 (5 bases). The CDR3 is 16 residues long. With 0 bases removed from V and 5 bases from J, the gap between germline ends came to 16 bases. CDR1 is SEHNR, CDR2 FQNEAQ, per germline (reference sequence).

The chain has TRBV10-1 and TRBJ2-7, with unresolved D. Germline values: CDR1 WNHNN, CDR2 SYGVQD (reference sequence). This CDR3 is 11 amino acids long. V lost 7 bases and J 4 bases, leaving 8 bases between the germline ends. CDR3 DNA sequence: TGCGCCAGCAAATTTGGGTACGAGCAGTACTTC. This translates into CASKFGYEQYF.

This clone showed up just once. This CDR3 reads CASSPRGGADTQYF. CDR3 coding DNA: TGTGCCAGCAGCCCCCGGGGGGGGGCAGATACGCAGTATTTT. The chain recombines TRBV5-8 with TRBJ2-3; 8 bases match TRBD2. The germline V gene has CDR1 SGHTS and CDR2 YDEGEE. The CDR3 is made up of 14 amino acids. V gave up 4 bases and J gave up 4 bases; unmatched junction bases: 5. Full variable domain (outside the CDR3, taken from reference TRBV5-8 and TRBJ2-3): EAGVTQSPTHLIKTRGQQATLRCSPISGHTSVYWYQQALGLGLQFLLWYDEGEERNRGNFPPRFSGRQFPNYSSELNVNALELEDSALYLCASSPRGGADTQYFGPGTRLTVL.

The rearrangement joins TRBV7-9 to TRBJ1-4; D is undetermined. CDR3 length: 15 amino acids. V lost 5 bases to trimming and J lost 4 bases, with 14 bases between them. The germline gives CDR1 SEHNR, CDR2 FQNEAQ (reference sequence). CDR3 coding DNA: TGTGCCAGCAGCCCAATTCAACAGATTAATGAAAAACTGTTTTTT. Translating it yields CASSPIQQINEKLFF. Variable domain in full (rest from reference TRBV7-9 and TRBJ1-4): DTGVSQNPRHKITKRGQNVTFRCDPISEHNRLYWYRQTLGQGPEFLTYFQNEAQLEKSRLLSDRFSAERPKGSFSTLEIQRTEQGDSAMYLCASSPIQQINEKLFFGSGTQLSVL.

The rearrangement links TRBV6-4 to TRBJ2-1, with D unclear. CDR1 is MRHNA and CDR2 is SNTAGT in the germline V gene. There are 15 residues in the CDR3. The ends were cut back, 6 bases at V and 0 bases at J, with 12 bases in the middle. Here the CDR3 DNA reads TGTGCCAGCAGGCTTACACCCGACTCCTACAATGAGCAGTTCTTC. This codes for CASRLTPDSYNEQFF.

The rearrangement uses TRBV9 and TRBJ1-4, with TRBD1 matching 8 bases. The V gene end was trimmed by 3 bases and the J gene end by 4 bases; junction bases not matched to a gene: 8. CDR3 size: 16 residues. Looked up from germline, CDR1 is SGDLS and CDR2 is YYNGEE. CDR3 in amino acids: CASSANQGAGNEKLFF. The CDR3 DNA sequence: TGTGCCAGCAGCGCGAACCAGGGGGCGGGTAATGAAAAACTGTTTTTT.

This clone was seen just once. The chain carries TRBV7-2 and TRBJ2-1; D unclear. The CDR3 is 14 amino acids. Germline assignment: CDR1 SGHTA and CDR2 FQGNSA. Trimming removed 2 bases from V and 2 bases from J, with 7 bases in between. The CDR3 DNA reads as TGTGCCAGCAGCTTAAGTACCCCCTACAATGAGCAGTTCTTC. Translation gives CASSLSTPYNEQFF. Drawing the rest from reference TRBV7-2 and TRBJ2-1, the complete variable domain is GAGVSQSPSNKVTEKGKDVELRCDPISGHTALYWYRQSLGQGLEFLIYFQGNSAPDKSGLPSDRFSAERTGGSVSTLTIQRTQQEDSAVYLCASSLSTPYNEQFFGPGTRLTVL.

The table lists this clone with a count of one. The gene calls are TRBV6-5 and TRBJ1-1; 9 bases map to TRBD1. This CDR3 contains 11 residues. Germline values: CDR1 MNHEY, CDR2 SVGAGI. With V trimmed by 4 bases and J by 11 bases, 2 bases remained unmatched. CDR3 sequence (DNA): TGTGCCAGCAGTTCACAGGGGGCGGCTTTCTTT. Protein sequence: CASSSQGAAFF.

The gene calls are TRBV6-2 or TRBV6-3 and TRBJ1-5; D possibly corresponds to TRBD1 (5 bases). Per the germline V gene, CDR1 is MNHEY and CDR2 is SVGEGT. The CDR3 runs to 16 residues. Between the trimmed V and J ends, which lost 5 bases and 0 bases, there was a span of 14 bases. The CDR3 loop is CASSKQGFSSNQPQHF. As DNA, the CDR3 is TGTGCCAGCAGTAAGCAGGGATTCTCTAGCAATCAGCCCCAGCATTTT.

J is TRBJ1-1 and V is TRBV3-1 (or the pseudogene TRBV3-2); D remains ambiguous. Per the germline V gene, CDR1 is LGHDT and CDR2 is YNNKEL (reference sequence). The V gene lost 3 bases and the J gene lost 4 bases, with 6 bases spanning the gap. The CDR3 runs to 12 residues. CDR3 sequence reads: CASSQGSTEAFF. DNA of the CDR3: TGTGCCAGCAGCCAGGGTTCCACTGAAGCTTTCTTT.

The chain joins TRBV7-2 to TRBJ2-7; D not certain. Germline lookup yields CDR1 SGHTA and CDR2 FQGNSA. The CDR3 is 12 amino acids. V was cut by 4 bases and J by 3 bases, with 7 bases left in between. CDR3 in DNA: TGTGCCAGCAGCTCACCAAACTACGAGCAGTACTTC. Translated, it gives CASSSPNYEQYF.

The chain couples TRBV27 to TRBJ1-1; no reliable D call. Per the germline V gene, CDR1 is MNHEY and CDR2 is SMNVEV (reference sequence). Trimming shortened V by 2 bases and J by 5 bases, and 18 bases separated the two germline ends. The CDR3 consists of 16 residues. CDR3: CASSLLSGVPNTEAFF. The CDR3 DNA sequence: TGTGCCAGCAGTTTACTTTCGGGAGTTCCGAATACTGAAGCTTTCTTT.

The chain is built from TRBV5-8 and TRBJ1-4; TRBD1 agrees at 8 bases. The CDR3 covers 16 residues. The germline gives CDR1 SGHTS, CDR2 YDEGEE. V trimming: 4 bases; J trimming: 0 bases; junction bases outside the gene matches: 5. This chain's CDR3 is CASSLDRGATNEKLFF. CDR3 sequence (DNA): TGTGCCAGCAGCCTCGACAGGGGCGCAACTAATGAAAAACTGTTTTTT.

The rearrangement uses TRBV29-1 and TRBJ2-7, with D maybe TRBD1 (9 bases). The germline V and J ends were trimmed by 3 bases and 2 bases, with 20 bases remaining between them. CDR3 length: 16 amino acids. The germline V gene encodes CDR1 SQVTM and CDR2 ANQGSEA. The CDR3 DNA follows: TGCAGCGTTGAGCAACGGGGGGGGACAGGGACCTACGAGCAGTACTTC. Its protein is CSVEQRGGTGTYEQYF.

The chain employs TRBV2 and TRBJ2-2, with D hard to call. The CDR3 runs to 15 residues. Germline V lookup: CDR1 SNHLY, CDR2 FYNNEI. The V and J ends lost 7 bases and 0 bases respectively, with 12 bases between them. The CDR3 loop reads CASNGIGSNTGELFF. The CDR3 region has the DNA TGTGCCAGCAATGGGATAGGGTCGAACACCGGGGAGCTGTTTTTT. Combining the CDR3 with reference TRBV2 and TRBJ2-2 gives the whole variable domain EPEVTQTPSHQVTQMGQEVILRCVPISNHLYFYWYRQILGQKVEFLVSFYNNEISEKSEIFDDQFSVERPDGSNFTLKIRSTKLEDSAMYFCASNGIGSNTGELFFGEGSRLTVL.

The chain couples TRBV9 to TRBJ1-4; 7 nucleotides agree with TRBD1. Germline V gives CDR1 SGDLS, CDR2 YYNGEE. CDR3 size: 17 residues. Unmatched junction bases numbered 17, after V lost 4 bases and J lost 8 bases. The CDR3 loop is CASSSRTGSPLGEKLFF. CDR3 nucleotide sequence: TGTGCCAGCAGCTCCCGGACAGGTAGTCCTCTAGGCGAAAAACTGTTTTTT.

J is TRBJ1-6 and V is TRBV7-6, with unresolved D. Germline V gene data show CDR1 as SGHVS and CDR2 as FNYEAQ. Deletions cut 3 bases from V and 0 bases from J, with 15 bases between. CDR3 length equals 18 residues. In DNA, the CDR3 is TGTGCCAGCAGCTTGAAGCAGGTCTCAAGCTCCTATAATTCACCCCTCCACTTT. Translation gives CASSLKQVSSSYNSPLHF.